Listed here are 28 T cell receptor beta chains from one sample, sequenced in a study of blood T cell repertoires in COVID-19. Measured with immunoSEQ multiplex PCR; TCRdb has only the in-frame clones, and not every one. The table records about 340,000 clones, more than 70% of them present only once. Sequencing input: peripheral blood. The receptor source for this set is a woman aged 65 to 85 with COVID-19, enrolled during active disease.

This chain links TRBV7-2 with TRBJ1-4, with D uncertain. Trimming stripped 1 base from V and 5 bases from J, with 8 bases between. The V gene's germline CDR1 is SGHTA and CDR2 FQGNSA. The CDR3 has 14 amino acids. The CDR3 DNA reads as TGTGCCAGCAGCTTAGTGGCCGCAAATGAAAAACTGTTTTTT. The encoded protein is CASSLVAANEKLFF.

This clone has just one count. This sequence joins TRBV9 and TRBJ2-1; 11 nucleotides line up with TRBD2. CDR1 and CDR2 from the germline V gene are SGDLS and YYNGEE. This CDR3 comprises 18 residues. Losses at the gene ends were 4 bases for V and 8 bases for J; bases not matched to a gene: 17. The DNA for the CDR3 is TGTGCCAGCAGCCCCAGGGGGGCTAGCGGGGGGCCATTGGATGAGCAGTTCTTC. This translates into CASSPRGASGGPLDEQFF.

The chain uses TRBV9 and TRBJ2-5; 11 nucleotides agree with TRBD1. Germline assignment: CDR1 SGDLS and CDR2 YYNGEE. The CDR3 has 16 amino acids. V dropped 3 bases and J dropped 1; count of bases not matched to a gene: 5. CDR3 DNA sequence: TGTGCCAGCAGCGCATCTGGGACAGGGGGCCAAGAGACCCAGTACTTC. Residues: CASSASGTGGQETQYF.

CDR3 DNA: TGTGCCAGCAGCTCCCCCTACAGGGCCGATCTCTCACCCCTCCACTTT. Its translation is CASSSPYRADLSPLHF. This rearrangement joins TRBV5-8 to TRBJ1-6, with D tentatively TRBD1 (6 bases). This CDR3 spans 16 amino acids. V shed 3 bases and J shed 10 bases, with 20 bases lying between them. Germline CDR1 SGHTS, CDR2 YDEGEE.

The chain carries TRBV7-2 and TRBJ2-3; D might be TRBD2 (6 bases). CDR1 is SGHTA, CDR2 FQGNSA, per germline. The CDR3 has 16 amino acids. V lost 6 bases, J lost 0 bases, and 16 bases lay in between. In DNA, the CDR3 is TGTGCCAGCAGTCCGATTAGCGGCACTAGCACAGATACGCAGTATTTT. Translated, it gives CASSPISGTSTDTQYF.

This chain uses TRBV5-1 with TRBJ2-5, with TRBD1 matching over 7 bases. The CDR3 runs 14 residues. The trim removed 0 bases at V and 3 bases at J, leaving 2 bases unmatched. Germline CDR1 reads SGHRS; CDR2 reads YFSETQ. CDR3 DNA: TGCGCCAGCAGCTTGGAGGGGGCCGAAGAGACCCAGTACTTC. The encoded protein is CASSLEGAEETQYF.

V is TRBV4-1 and J is TRBJ2-7, with TRBD1 matching 8 bases. From germline, CDR1 is MGHRA and CDR2 YSYEKL. V was clipped by 8 bases and J by 4 bases; unmatched bases: 7. This CDR3 is built from 13 residues. The CDR3 loop reads CASAQGTGYEQYF. Written as DNA, the CDR3 is TGCGCCAGCGCCCAGGGGACAGGATACGAGCAGTACTTC.

This clone was counted a single time. The J gene is TRBJ2-7, the V gene TRBV13; D may be TRBD1 (6 bases). The CDR3 sequence is 13 residues long. Germline-derived CDR1 and CDR2 are PRHDT and FYEKMQ (reference sequence). V shed 4 bases and J shed 5 bases, with 12 bases lying between them. CDR3 in DNA: TGTGCCAGCAGCTCCGGACAGACCCACGAGCAGTACTTC. It is translated as CASSSGQTHEQYF.

The chain recombines TRBV9 with TRBJ2-1; D call uncertain. Germline V gene lookup returns CDR1 SGDLS and CDR2 YYNGEE. V was pared by 0 bases and J by 4 bases, with 8 bases between. The CDR3 totals 14 residues. The CDR3 bases are TGTGCCAGCAGCGTAGGAACAGCTTACAATGAGCAGTTCTTC. Its translation: CASSVGTAYNEQFF.

The rearrangement joins TRBV10-1 to TRBJ1-5; D uncertain. The CDR3 runs 12 residues. Germline V gives CDR1 WNHNN, CDR2 SYGVQD (reference sequence). Trimming removed 8 bases at V and 0 bases at J, with 5 bases between. The chain's CDR3 is CASSHSNQPQHF. CDR3 DNA: TGCGCCAGCTCCCATAGCAATCAGCCCCAGCATTTT.

The rearrangement links TRBV30 to TRBJ1-2; 9 bases agree with TRBD1. The CDR3 length is 11 residues. Germline-derived CDR1 and CDR2 are GTSNPN and SVGIG (reference sequence). V was pared by 0 bases and J by 14 bases, with 4 bases of the junction left unmatched. In nucleotides, the CDR3 is TGTGCCTGGAGTGTAAACAGGGGGCTTACCTTC. It specifies CAWSVNRGLTF.

The CDR3 loop is CASSRTENTEAFF. The CDR3 DNA reads TGTGCCAGCAGCAGGACAGAGAACACTGAAGCTTTCTTT. The rearrangement joins TRBV11-1 to TRBJ1-1, with D perhaps matching TRBD1 (6 bases). Germline lookup yields CDR1 SGHAT and CDR2 FQDESV (reference sequence). Trimming stripped 5 bases from V and 1 base from J, with 8 bases between. The CDR3 runs 13 residues.

The chain employs TRBV7-2 and TRBJ2-5; 14 nucleotides match TRBD2. Germline values: CDR1 SGHTA, CDR2 FQGNSA. Losses at the gene ends were 3 bases for V and 0 bases for J; bases not matched to a gene: 0. CDR3 length: 16 amino acids. The CDR3 region is CASSLGLAGDQETQYF. CDR3 DNA: TGTGCCAGCAGCTTGGGACTAGCGGGGGACCAAGAGACCCAGTACTTC.

V is TRBV2 and J is TRBJ2-7, with 9 bases matching TRBD1. With 10 bases clipped from V and 0 bases from J, the junction kept 16 bases outside the gene matches. The CDR3 covers 17 residues. Germline CDR1 is SNHLY and CDR2 is FYNNEI. The CDR3 sequence is CATDQGPGTGSSYEQYF. CDR3 nucleotides: TGTGCCACCGACCAGGGTCCCGGGACAGGGTCCTCCTACGAGCAGTACTTC. Using reference TRBV2 and TRBJ2-7 for the parts outside the CDR3, the full variable domain is EPEVTQTPSHQVTQMGQEVILRCVPISNHLYFYWYRQILGQKVEFLVSFYNNEISEKSEIFDDQFSVERPDGSNFTLKIRSTKLEDSAMYFCATDQGPGTGSSYEQYFGPGTRLTVT.

The chain couples TRBV9 to TRBJ2-3; 9 nucleotides match TRBD2. The CDR3 is made up of 15 amino acids. Germline V gene lookup returns CDR1 SGDLS and CDR2 YYNGEE. Germline trimming cut 4 bases from V and 0 bases from J; bases unmatched to any gene: 3. DNA for the CDR3: TGTGCCAGCAGCTCCCTAGCGGGGAGCACAGATACGCAGTATTTT. This encodes CASSSLAGSTDTQYF.

The chain employs TRBV7-2 and TRBJ1-3; maybe TRBD1 (5 bases). The V gene lost 4 bases and the J gene lost 4 bases, with 11 bases spanning the gap. CDR1 is SGHTA, CDR2 FQGNSA, per germline. This CDR3 is built from 14 residues. CDR3 region: CASSSTVGGNTIYF. CDR3 DNA: TGTGCCAGCAGCTCGACAGTCGGGGGAAACACCATATATTTT.

The chain recombines TRBV29-1 with TRBJ1-1; TRBD1 might be the D (5 bases). The germline gives CDR1 SQVTM, CDR2 ANQGSEA. This CDR3 has 15 residues. Trimming left V 2 bases short and J 4 bases short, with 17 bases between. CDR3 nucleotide sequence: TGCAGCGTTGAAAATTGGGGGGATTTAGTCACTGAAGCTTTCTTT. Amino acids: CSVENWGDLVTEAFF.

The chain is built from TRBV19 and TRBJ2-1, with TRBD1 matching over 10 bases. This CDR3 is built from 16 residues. Germline V CDR1 and CDR2: LNHDA, SQIVND (reference sequence). The V gene end was trimmed by 0 bases and the J gene end by 3 bases; junction bases not matched to a gene: 2. CDR3 DNA sequence: TGTGCCAGTAGTATAGAACGGACAGGGGGCTACAATGAGCAGTTCTTC. Its protein product is CASSIERTGGYNEQFF.

V usage is TRBV2 and J usage is TRBJ1-4; possibly TRBD1 for D (5 bases). This CDR3 spans 15 amino acids. Trimming took off 0 bases at V and 7 bases at J, with 12 bases between the two ends. Germline CDR1 and CDR2: SNHLY and FYNNEI. CDR3 coding DNA: TGTGCCAGCAGTGAAGCGATGGGGCAGCGTGAAAAACTGTTTTTT. It is translated as CASSEAMGQREKLFF.

The chain joins TRBV5-1 to TRBJ1-1; TRBD1 is a possible D gene (6 bases). Trimming left V 4 bases short and J 2 bases short, with 9 bases between. The CDR3 contains 13 residues. Germline loops: CDR1 SGHRS, CDR2 YFSETQ. The CDR3 spells CASSLGANTEAFF. The CDR3 DNA sequence: TGCGCCAGCAGCCTGGGGGCCAACACTGAAGCTTTCTTT.

This rearrangement joins TRBV27 to TRBJ1-2; a possible D gene is TRBD1 (5 bases). The V end lost 6 bases, the J end lost 3 bases, and 14 bases lay between the germline ends. Per the germline V gene, CDR1 is MNHEY and CDR2 is SMNVEV (reference sequence). This CDR3 region has 14 residues. The CDR3 here is CASSPDSFDYGYTF. In DNA, the CDR3 is TGTGCCAGCAGCCCAGACAGTTTCGACTATGGCTACACCTTC.

The chain recombines TRBV11-2 with TRBJ2-7; D call uncertain. V was pared by 0 bases and J by 3 bases, with 6 bases between. CDR3 length equals 13 residues. The germline V gene has CDR1 SGHAT and CDR2 FQNNGV. CDR3 nucleotides: TGTGCCAGCAGCTTAGATCGGTTCTACGAGCAGTACTTC. Amino acids: CASSLDRFYEQYF.

The CDR3 spells CASSIGDTGSYEQYF. CDR3 sequence (DNA): TGTGCCAGTAGTATAGGGGACACCGGCTCCTACGAGCAGTACTTC. The rearrangement links TRBV19 to TRBJ2-7; D perhaps matches TRBD1 (6 bases). The CDR3 runs 15 residues. Germline V lookup: CDR1 LNHDA, CDR2 SQIVND (reference sequence). The V end lost 1 base, the J end lost 0 bases, and 10 bases lay between the germline ends.

The V gene is TRBV5-5, the J gene TRBJ2-7; maybe TRBD2 (5 bases). This CDR3 spans 14 amino acids. Per germline, CDR1 SGHKS and CDR2 YYEKEE (reference sequence). Trimming left V 4 bases short and J 9 bases short, with 20 bases between. The CDR3 DNA reads TGTGCCAGCAGCCCTACTGGGGATGTCGGGGTGCAGTACTTC. Translation: CASSPTGDVGVQYF.

The gene calls are TRBV28 and TRBJ1-2; tentative D call: TRBD1 (6 bases). The CDR3 has 14 amino acids. The V gene lost 5 bases and the J gene lost 7 bases, with 17 bases spanning the gap. Germline loops: CDR1 MDHEN, CDR2 SYDVKM. The CDR3 here is CASSTRAAGAGYTF. CDR3 bases: TGTGCCAGCAGTACAAGAGCCGCAGGGGCTGGCTACACCTTC.

This clone was recorded only once. The chain links TRBV2 to TRBJ1-2; D perhaps matches TRBD1 (6 bases). V lost 2 bases and J 4 bases, leaving 11 bases between the germline ends. Germline assignment: CDR1 SNHLY and CDR2 FYNNEI. The CDR3 is 14 amino acids. Written as DNA, the CDR3 is TGTGCCAGCAGTGAATTAGGGGGGGCCTATGGCTACACCTTC. It codes for CASSELGGAYGYTF.

This chain uses TRBV7-3 with TRBJ1-1; possible D gene TRBD1, 6 bases. The CDR3 spans 13 residues. Trimming took off 5 bases at V and 1 base at J, with 8 bases between the two ends. CDR1 and CDR2 (germline): SGHTA, FQGTGA. DNA for the CDR3: TGTGCCAGCAGCGTACAGGGGAACACTGAAGCTTTCTTT. Translation: CASSVQGNTEAFF.

Worth noting for this clone: Germline is not matched at one junction end, which may reflect a read error. The chain recombines TRBV7-8 with TRBJ2-3; 10 bases line up with TRBD2. CDR3 size: 15 residues. Germline V lookup: CDR1 SGHVS, CDR2 FQNEAQ. Here the CDR3 reads CASSIAGGRADTQYF. DNA for the CDR3: TGTGCCAGCAGCATAGCGGGGGGTCGGGCAGATACGCAGTATTTT.